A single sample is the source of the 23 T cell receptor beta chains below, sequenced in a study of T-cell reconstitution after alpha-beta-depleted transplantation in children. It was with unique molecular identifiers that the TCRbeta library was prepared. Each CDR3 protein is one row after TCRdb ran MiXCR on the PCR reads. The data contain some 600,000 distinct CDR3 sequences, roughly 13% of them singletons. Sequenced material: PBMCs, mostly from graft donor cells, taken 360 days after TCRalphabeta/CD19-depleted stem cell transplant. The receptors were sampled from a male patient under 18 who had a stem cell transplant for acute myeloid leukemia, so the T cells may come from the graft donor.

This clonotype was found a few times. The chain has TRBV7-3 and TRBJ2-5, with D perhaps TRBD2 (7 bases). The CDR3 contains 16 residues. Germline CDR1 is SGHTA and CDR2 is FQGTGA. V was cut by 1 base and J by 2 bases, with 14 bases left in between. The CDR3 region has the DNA TGTGCCAGCAGCTTAAATGGGGGGGCCAGGCAAGAGACCCAGTACTTC. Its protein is CASSLNGGARQETQYF. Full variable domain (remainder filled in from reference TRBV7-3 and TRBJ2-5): GAGVSQTPSNKVTEKGKYVELRCDPISGHTALYWYRQSLGQGPEFLIYFQGTGAADDSGLPNDRFFAVRPEGSVSTLKIQRTERGDSAVYLCASSLNGGARQETQYFGPGTRLLVL.

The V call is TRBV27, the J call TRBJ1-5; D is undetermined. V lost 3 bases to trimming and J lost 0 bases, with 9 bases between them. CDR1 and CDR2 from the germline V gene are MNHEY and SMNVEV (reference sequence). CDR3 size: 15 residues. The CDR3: CASSFTAYSNQPQHF. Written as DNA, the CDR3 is TGTGCCAGCAGTTTCACGGCATATAGCAATCAGCCCCAGCATTTT.

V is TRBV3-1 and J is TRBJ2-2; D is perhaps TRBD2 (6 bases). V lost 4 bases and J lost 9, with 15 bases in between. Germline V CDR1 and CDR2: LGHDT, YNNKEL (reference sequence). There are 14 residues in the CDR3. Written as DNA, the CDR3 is TGTGCCAGCAGCCCACTCACTAGCATCCGGGAGCTGTTTTTT. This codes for CASSPLTSIRELFF.

The CDR3: CASSSNRESSYNEQFF. The CDR3 nucleotides are TGTGCCAGCAGCTCAAACAGGGAGAGCTCCTACAATGAGCAGTTCTTC. The chain recombines TRBV7-3 with TRBJ2-1; D possibly corresponds to TRBD1 (6 bases). Between the trimmed V and J ends, which lost 4 bases and 0 bases, there was a span of 13 bases. This CDR3 is 16 amino acids long. CDR1 is SGHTA and CDR2 is FQGTGA in the germline V gene.

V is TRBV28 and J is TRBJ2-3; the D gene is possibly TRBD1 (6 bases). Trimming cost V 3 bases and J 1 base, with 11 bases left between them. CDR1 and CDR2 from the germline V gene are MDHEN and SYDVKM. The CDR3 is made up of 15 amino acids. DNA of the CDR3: TGTGCCAGCAGTTTCAACAGGGTGGGCACAGATACGCAGTATTTT. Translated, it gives CASSFNRVGTDTQYF.

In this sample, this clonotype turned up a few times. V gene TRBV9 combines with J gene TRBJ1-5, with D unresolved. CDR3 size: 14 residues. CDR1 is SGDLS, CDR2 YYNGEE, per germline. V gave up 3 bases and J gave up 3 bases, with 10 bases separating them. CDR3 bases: TGTGCCAGCAGCGACGGACGGACCAATCAGCCCCAGCATTTT. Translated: CASSDGRTNQPQHF.

The chain's CDR3 is CASSAMDTQYF. CDR3 in DNA: TGTGCCAGCAGCGCCATGGATACGCAGTATTTT. The V and J genes are TRBV7-2 and TRBJ2-3; D remains ambiguous. Germline V gene lookup returns CDR1 SGHTA and CDR2 FQGNSA. V lost 5 bases and J 6 bases, leaving 6 bases between the germline ends. CDR3 size: 11 residues. Complete variable domain (other parts from reference TRBV7-2 and TRBJ2-3): GAGVSQSPSNKVTEKGKDVELRCDPISGHTALYWYRQSLGQGLEFLIYFQGNSAPDKSGLPSDRFSAERTGGSVSTLTIQRTQQEDSAVYLCASSAMDTQYFGPGTRLTVL.

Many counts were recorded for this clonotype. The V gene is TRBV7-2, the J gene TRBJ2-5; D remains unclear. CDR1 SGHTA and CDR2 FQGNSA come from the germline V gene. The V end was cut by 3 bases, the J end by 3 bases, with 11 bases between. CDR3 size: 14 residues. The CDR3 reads CASSLSVGKETQYF. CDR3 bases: TGTGCCAGCAGCTTGAGCGTTGGGAAAGAGACCCAGTACTTC.

CDR3 loop: CASSLLRGLRDRSYEQYF. The DNA for the CDR3 is TGTGCCAGCAGCCTGCTTCGAGGACTGCGGGACCGCTCCTACGAGCAGTACTTC. The rearrangement links TRBV7-8 to TRBJ2-7; maybe TRBD2 (6 bases). This CDR3 spans 18 amino acids. The V end lost 5 bases, the J end lost 0 bases, and 23 bases lay between the germline ends. CDR1 is SGHVS, CDR2 FQNEAQ, per germline.

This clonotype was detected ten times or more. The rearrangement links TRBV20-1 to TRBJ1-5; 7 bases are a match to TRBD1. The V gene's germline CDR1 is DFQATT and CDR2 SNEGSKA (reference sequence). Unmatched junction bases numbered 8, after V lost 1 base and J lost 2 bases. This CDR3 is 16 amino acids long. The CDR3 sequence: CSARAHRGRGNQPQHF. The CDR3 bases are TGCAGTGCTAGAGCCCACAGGGGTAGGGGCAATCAGCCCCAGCATTTT.

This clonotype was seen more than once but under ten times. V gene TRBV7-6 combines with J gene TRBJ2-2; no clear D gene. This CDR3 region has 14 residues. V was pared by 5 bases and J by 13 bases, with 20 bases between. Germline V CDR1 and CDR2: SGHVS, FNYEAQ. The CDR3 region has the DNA TGTGCCAGCAGCCCGAAAAGTACTCTCGGCGGGCTGTTTTTT. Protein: CASSPKSTLGGLFF.

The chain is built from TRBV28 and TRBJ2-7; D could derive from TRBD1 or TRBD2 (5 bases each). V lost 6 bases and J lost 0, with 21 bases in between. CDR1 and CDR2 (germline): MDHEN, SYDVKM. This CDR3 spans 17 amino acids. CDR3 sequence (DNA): TGTGCCAGCAGACCCTTCCCGGGACGGAAGAGCTCCTACGAGCAGTACTTC. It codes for CASRPFPGRKSSYEQYF.

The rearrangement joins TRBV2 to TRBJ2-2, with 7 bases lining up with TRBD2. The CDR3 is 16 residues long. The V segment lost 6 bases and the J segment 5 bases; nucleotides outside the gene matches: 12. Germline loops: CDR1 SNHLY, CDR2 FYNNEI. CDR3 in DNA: TGTGCCAGCAGAGCTACTAGCGTAAGGAGGACCGGGGAGCTGTTTTTT. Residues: CASRATSVRRTGELFF.

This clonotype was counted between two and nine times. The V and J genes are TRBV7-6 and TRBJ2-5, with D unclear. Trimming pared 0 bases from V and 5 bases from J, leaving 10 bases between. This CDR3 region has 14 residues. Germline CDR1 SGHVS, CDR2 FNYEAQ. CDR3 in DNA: TGTGCCAGCAGCTTAGCCTGGGTATGGGAGACCCAGTACTTC. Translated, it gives CASSLAWVWETQYF.

The CDR3 region has the DNA TGCAGTGCTAGCCCGACAGTTAACTATGGCTACACCTTC. Protein: CSASPTVNYGYTF. This chain connects TRBV20-1 to TRBJ1-2; the D gene is possibly TRBD1 (5 bases). The CDR3 covers 13 residues. Germline CDR1 is DFQATT and CDR2 is SNEGSKA (reference sequence). Trimming stripped 3 bases from V and 1 base from J, with 9 bases between.

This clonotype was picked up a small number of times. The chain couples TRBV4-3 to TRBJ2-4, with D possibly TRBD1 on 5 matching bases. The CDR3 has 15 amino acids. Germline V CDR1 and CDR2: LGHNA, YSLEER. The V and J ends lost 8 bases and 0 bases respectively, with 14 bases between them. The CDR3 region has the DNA TGCGCCAGCGCTTCAGGGATCTTAGCCAAAAACATTCAGTACTTC. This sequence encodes CASASGILAKNIQYF.

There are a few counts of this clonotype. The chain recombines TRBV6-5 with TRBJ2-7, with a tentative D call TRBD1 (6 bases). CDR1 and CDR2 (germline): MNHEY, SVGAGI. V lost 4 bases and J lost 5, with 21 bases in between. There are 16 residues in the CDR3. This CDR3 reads CASSSGVRHPLNEQYF. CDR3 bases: TGTGCCAGCAGTTCAGGGGTCCGACACCCCCTCAACGAGCAGTACTTC.

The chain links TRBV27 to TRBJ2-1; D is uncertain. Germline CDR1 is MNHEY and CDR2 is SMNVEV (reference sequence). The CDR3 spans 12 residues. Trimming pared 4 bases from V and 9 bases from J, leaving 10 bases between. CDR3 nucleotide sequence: TGTGCCAGCAGTTCACAGTTTGGTGAGCAGTTCTTC. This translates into CASSSQFGEQFF.

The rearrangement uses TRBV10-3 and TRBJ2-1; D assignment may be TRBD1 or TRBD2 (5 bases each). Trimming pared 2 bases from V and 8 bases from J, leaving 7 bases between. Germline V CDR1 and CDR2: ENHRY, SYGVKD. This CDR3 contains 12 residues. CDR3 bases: TGTGCCATCAGTGAGATGGGGGATGAGCAGTTCTTC. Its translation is CAISEMGDEQFF.

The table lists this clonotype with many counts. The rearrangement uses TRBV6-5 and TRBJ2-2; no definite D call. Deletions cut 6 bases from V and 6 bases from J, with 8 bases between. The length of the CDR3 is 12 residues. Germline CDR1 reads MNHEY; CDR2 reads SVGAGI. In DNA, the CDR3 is TGTGCCAGCAGCCGGACGCCCGGGGAGCTGTTTTTT. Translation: CASSRTPGELFF.

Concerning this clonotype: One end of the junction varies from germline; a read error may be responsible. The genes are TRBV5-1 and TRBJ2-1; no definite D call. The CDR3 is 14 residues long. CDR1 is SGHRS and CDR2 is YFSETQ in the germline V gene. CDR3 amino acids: CASSPGPSATGLIF. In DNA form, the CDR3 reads TGCGCCAGCAGCCCAGGACCCTCAGCGACTGGGCTGATCTTC.

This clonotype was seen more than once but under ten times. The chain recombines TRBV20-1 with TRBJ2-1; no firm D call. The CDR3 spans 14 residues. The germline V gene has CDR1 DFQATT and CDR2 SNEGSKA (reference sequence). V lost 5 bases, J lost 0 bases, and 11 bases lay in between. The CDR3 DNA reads TGCAGTGCTCAGAGTCACGGCTCCTACAATGAGCAGTTCTTC. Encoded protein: CSAQSHGSYNEQFF.

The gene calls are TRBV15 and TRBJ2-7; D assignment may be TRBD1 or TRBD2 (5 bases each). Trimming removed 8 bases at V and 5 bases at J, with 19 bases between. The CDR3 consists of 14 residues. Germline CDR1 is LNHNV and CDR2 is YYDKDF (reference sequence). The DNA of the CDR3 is TGTGCCACCGGGACGGAGAAGTGGGAGAACGAGCAGTACTTC. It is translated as CATGTEKWENEQYF.